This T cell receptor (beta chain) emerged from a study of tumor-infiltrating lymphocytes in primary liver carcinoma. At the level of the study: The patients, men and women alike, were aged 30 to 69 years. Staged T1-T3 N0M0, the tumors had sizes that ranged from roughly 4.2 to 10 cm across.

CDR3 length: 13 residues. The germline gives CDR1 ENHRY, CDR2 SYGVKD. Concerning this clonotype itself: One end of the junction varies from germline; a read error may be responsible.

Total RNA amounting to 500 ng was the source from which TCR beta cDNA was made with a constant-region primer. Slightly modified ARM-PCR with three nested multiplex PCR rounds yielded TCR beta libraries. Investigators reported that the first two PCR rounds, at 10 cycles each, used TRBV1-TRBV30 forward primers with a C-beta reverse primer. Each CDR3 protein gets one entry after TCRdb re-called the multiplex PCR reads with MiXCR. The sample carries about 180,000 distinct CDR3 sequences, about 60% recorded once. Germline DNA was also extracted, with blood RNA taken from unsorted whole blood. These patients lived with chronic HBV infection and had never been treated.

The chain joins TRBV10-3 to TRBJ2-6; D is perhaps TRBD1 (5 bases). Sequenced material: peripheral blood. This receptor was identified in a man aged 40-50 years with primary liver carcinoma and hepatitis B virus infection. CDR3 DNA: TGTGCTATCTCAGCAAATGGGGCCAACGCCCTGACTTTC. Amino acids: CAISANGANALTF.